This T cell receptor beta chain emerged from a study of T cell responses to AZD1222 COVID-19 vaccine. This clone came up once. Its antigen is currently unknown. Whole-study findings and limits: Variant regions that are unmutated are reportedly the target of nearly half of spike-specific TCRs.

V was clipped by 4 bases and J by 0 bases, with 15 bases between them. The CDR3 is made up of 16 amino acids. Germline V lookup: CDR1 MDHEN, CDR2 SYDVKM. Sequenced by immunoSEQ multiplex PCR; TCRdb stores in-frame clones only, minus some. The table lists some 140,000 clones, 70% to 90% of them singletons. This material consisted of peripheral blood, taken on day 0 of AZD1222 vaccination. This clonotype originated in an adult in good health. The V gene is TRBV28, the J gene TRBJ1-2, with D tentatively TRBD1 (6 bases). The CDR3 here is CASSSYREGTNYGYTF. The DNA for the CDR3 is TGTGCCAGCAGTTCCTACAGGGAAGGGACTAACTATGGCTACACCTTC.